This T cell receptor beta chain was found in a study of blood T cell repertoires in COVID-19. Study context: Acute-phase and convalescent COVID-19 samples originated in the United States, Italy and Spain. PBMCs, B-cell-depleted T cells, or T cells were the source of the cDNA or gDNA that made up the material.

Authors' methods: How many nucleated cells were present was estimated from reference gene primer amplification. Repertoires were generated with immunoSEQ multiplex PCR, while TCRdb's copy carries only in-frame clones and drops some. The V and J calls and the clone size are those of that table, but D and trimming were determined from the DNA. The profile covers a few hundred thousand clones, with around 90% appearing a single time and roughly 1.4% taken by the ten largest. This clone came up a few times. The source of this sequence is an older man with acute or convalescent COVID-19. Input material: peripheral blood.

The CDR3 reads CASSLEQGADTGELFF. The CDR3 nucleotides read TGCGCCAGCAGCTTGGAACAGGGGGCAGACACCGGGGAGCTGTTTTTT. The V call is TRBV5-1, the J call TRBJ2-2; the match to TRBD1 covers 9 bases. The length of the CDR3 is 16 residues. From germline, CDR1 is SGHRS and CDR2 YFSETQ. Trimming cost V 0 bases and J 3 bases; bases outside gene matches: 3.